Each of the 22 T cell receptor beta chains below was sequenced from the same sample in a study of vaccination effects on CD4 cells after COVID-19 (dated by TCRdb to 2021 to 2024). These TCRs' antigens remain unknown. To identify antigen-specific CD4+ T cell clonotypes by their expansion, the ViraFEST assay first stimulated PBMC with viral peptide pools and then applied TCR sequencing. After approximately eleven days of culture, CD4+ T cells were isolated with the EasySep CD4+ T cell isolation kit. Each participant received two doses of an mRNA SARS-CoV-2 vaccine, either BNT162b2 or mRNA-1273. Receptor amplification or capture employed the immunoSEQ multiplex PCR assay. The immuneACCESS repertoire file appears here via TCRdb, limited to in-frame rearrangements. These files lack a portion of the clones; in checked studies, under half of the deficit traces to unresolved V genes, and the cause of the others is not known. This sample is represented by 25,000 to 35,000 clones; roughly 70% of them were singletons. 8.5% to 10% of the sample rests with the top ten.

The source material was CD4+ T cells from PBMCs cultured with HCoV-NL63 spike peptides, sampled after COVID-19 vaccination. The cell subset or site label corresponds to: HCoV-NL63 spike overlapping peptide pool stimulation. All receptors derive from a human donor who received a COVID-19 vaccine.

The V and J genes are TRBV11-3 and TRBJ2-1; D is unclear. Germline CDR1 reads SGHNT; CDR2 reads YENEEA. Trimming pared 5 bases from V and 5 bases from J, leaving 13 bases between. The CDR3 has 14 residues. The CDR3 is CASSISTGDNEQFF. The CDR3 coding sequence is TGTGCCAGCAGCATCAGTACGGGTGACAATGAGCAGTTCTTC.

This sequence joins TRBV23-1 and TRBJ2-6; 9 positions match TRBD1. Being an ORF, TRBV23-1 has a function that is uncertain. The CDR3 has 20 residues. V shed 0 bases, J shed 2 bases, and the junction held 11 bases outside the gene matches. For the CDR3, the DNA is TGCGCCAGCAGTCAATCGTGGCACAGGGGGCGAGTGCCTGGGGCCAACGTCCTGACTTTC. Translating it yields CASSQSWHRGRVPGANVLTF.

V usage is TRBV6-1 and J usage is TRBJ1-6; D may be TRBD1 (5 bases). Germline V CDR1 and CDR2: MNHNS, SASEGT. Deletions cut 1 base from V and 12 bases from J, with 28 bases between. The CDR3 sequence is 19 residues long. CDR3 bases: TGTGCCAGCAGTGAAGGAGCGTTGGGGGGGAGGGTGTCCCAAGTACCCCTCCACTTT. It yields the protein CASSEGALGGRVSQVPLHF.

This sequence joins TRBV10-1 and TRBJ2-7, with no clear D. The V gene lost 3 bases and the J gene lost 2 bases, with 11 bases spanning the gap. The CDR3 loop spans 14 amino acids. Germline loops: CDR1 WNHNN, CDR2 SYGVQD (reference sequence). CDR3 amino acids: CASSDRKGPYEQYF. CDR3 nucleotides: TGCGCCAGCAGTGATCGAAAGGGCCCCTACGAGCAGTACTTC.

The chain combines TRBV9 with TRBJ2-7; the match to TRBD1 covers 7 bases. Germline values: CDR1 SGDLS, CDR2 YYNGEE. This CDR3 has 14 residues. J lost 0 bases, V lost 4 bases, and 4 bases had no gene match. CDR3 in DNA: TGTGCCAGCAGCCGAAGGGACAGCTCCTACGAGCAGTACTTC. Its protein product is CASSRRDSSYEQYF.

The chain is built from TRBV19 and TRBJ2-5, with TRBD2 as a possible D gene (6 bases). Trimming left V 2 bases short and J 2 bases short, with 15 bases between. There are 16 residues in the CDR3. Germline values: CDR1 LNHDA, CDR2 SQIVND (reference sequence). The CDR3 reads CASSIRRLEGQETQYF. The DNA of the CDR3 is TGTGCCAGTAGTATACGGAGACTAGAGGGGCAAGAGACCCAGTACTTC.

The CDR3 DNA sequence: TGTGCCAGTAGTAAGGGACAGGGGGTTTCCAAAAACATTCAGTACTTC. Translation: CASSKGQGVSKNIQYF. The genes are TRBV19 and TRBJ2-4; 11 nucleotides line up with TRBD1. Germline loops: CDR1 LNHDA, CDR2 SQIVND (reference sequence). The ends lost 4 bases at V and 2 bases at J; junction bases unmatched: 4. The CDR3 extends over 16 amino acids.

The chain has TRBV19 and TRBJ2-5; TRBD2 matches at 8 bases. This CDR3 has 15 residues. V was pared by 5 bases and J by 2 bases, with 7 bases of the junction left unmatched. Germline CDR1 is LNHDA and CDR2 is SQIVND (reference sequence). The CDR3 region has the DNA TGTGCCAGTAGTGAGGCAGCGGGGGTACAAGAGACCCAGTACTTC. Protein: CASSEAAGVQETQYF.

This chain uses TRBV5-1 with TRBJ1-4; D unresolved. Germline V gene data show CDR1 as SGHRS and CDR2 as YFSETQ. The V end lost 0 bases, the J end lost 8 bases, and 14 bases lay between the germline ends. CDR3 length equals 15 residues. CDR3 residues: CASSLGATRREKLFF. CDR3 bases: TGCGCCAGCAGCTTGGGCGCGACCCGGCGCGAAAAACTGTTTTTT.

DNA of the CDR3: TGTGCCAGCAGGGGCTCGTTCTCTGGAAACACCATATATTTT. It specifies CASRGSFSGNTIYF. The chain carries TRBV6-5 and TRBJ1-3; D unclear. Looked up from germline, CDR1 is MNHEY and CDR2 is SVGAGI. The CDR3 sequence is 14 residues long. V lost 6 bases and J lost 0, with 9 bases in between.

The rearrangement uses TRBV30 and TRBJ1-5; D might be TRBD1 (5 bases). From germline, CDR1 is GTSNPN and CDR2 SVGIG (reference sequence). V shed 2 bases and J shed 5 bases, with 13 bases lying between them. The CDR3 runs to 14 residues. Here the CDR3 reads CAWSLGTGDQPQHF. DNA of the CDR3: TGTGCCTGGAGTTTAGGGACCGGAGATCAGCCCCAGCATTTT. Looking up the rest from reference TRBV30 and TRBJ1-5 gives the full variable domain: SQTIHQWPATLVQPVGSPLSLECTVEGTSNPNLYWYRQAAGRGLQLLFYSVGIGQISSEVPQNLSASRPQDRQFILSSKKLLLSDSGFYLCAWSLGTGDQPQHFGDGTRLSIL.

In its sample, this clone was seen once. The rearrangement joins TRBV5-1 to TRBJ2-7; D call uncertain. Germline V gene data show CDR1 as SGHRS and CDR2 as YFSETQ. Trimming stripped 0 bases from V and 3 bases from J, with 7 bases between. The CDR3 runs 13 residues. CDR3 DNA: TGCGCCAGCAGCTTGGATCCTGACTACGAGCAGTACTTC. It yields the protein CASSLDPDYEQYF.

V is TRBV10-3 and J is TRBJ2-1; TRBD1 might be the D (6 bases). Trimming shortened V by 5 bases and J by 3 bases, and 14 bases separated the two germline ends. This CDR3 spans 15 amino acids. Germline CDR1 and CDR2: ENHRY and SYGVKD. Written as DNA, the CDR3 is TGTGCCATCAGTCTCCGGGACAAAGGCTACAATGAGCAGTTCTTC. Its translation: CAISLRDKGYNEQFF.

The V gene is TRBV9, the J gene TRBJ2-2; 11 nucleotides agree with TRBD2. V trimming: 0 bases; J trimming: 3 bases; junction bases outside the gene matches: 4. CDR1 and CDR2 (germline): SGDLS, YYNGEE. This CDR3 has 17 residues. CDR3 amino acids: CASSVELAGVDTGELFF. CDR3 bases: TGTGCCAGCAGCGTAGAACTAGCGGGAGTAGACACCGGGGAGCTGTTTTTT.

The chain has TRBV9 and TRBJ1-1, with D hard to call. CDR3 length equals 14 residues. Trimming cost V 4 bases and J 1 base, with 11 bases left between them. Germline lookup yields CDR1 SGDLS and CDR2 YYNGEE. DNA for the CDR3: TGTGCCAGCAGCCCCCACGAGGGGAACACTGAAGCTTTCTTT. Residues: CASSPHEGNTEAFF. Full variable domain (rest looked up from reference TRBV9 and TRBJ1-1): DSGVTQTPKHLITATGQRVTLRCSPRSGDLSVYWYQQSLDQGLQFLIQYYNGEERAKGNILERFSAQQFPDLHSELNLSSLELGDSALYFCASSPHEGNTEAFFGQGTRLTVV.

The chain links TRBV15 to TRBJ1-1; tentative D call: TRBD1 (5 bases). Germline loops: CDR1 LNHNV, CDR2 YYDKDF (reference sequence). This CDR3 contains 15 residues. The V gene lost 1 base and the J gene lost 0 bases, with 9 bases spanning the gap. CDR3 DNA: TGTGCCACCAGCAGAGCCGGGGCTTTGAACACTGAAGCTTTCTTT. Its translation: CATSRAGALNTEAFF.

This clone showed up just once. This rearrangement joins TRBV6-5 to TRBJ1-2, with D possibly being TRBD1 (6 bases). The germline V and J ends were trimmed by 6 bases and 3 bases, with 11 bases remaining between them. The germline CDR1 and CDR2 sequences are MNHEY and SVGAGI. The CDR3 runs to 13 residues. The CDR3 DNA reads as TGTGCCAGCAGACAACAGGGCCACTATGGCTACACCTTC. This encodes CASRQQGHYGYTF.

The chain links TRBV7-8 to TRBJ1-5; possibly TRBD1 for D (6 bases). Trimming pared 5 bases from V and 7 bases from J, leaving 15 bases between. The V gene's germline CDR1 is SGHVS and CDR2 FQNEAQ. The CDR3 contains 14 residues. CDR3 nucleotide sequence: TGTGCCAGCAGCCAAGGTGGGGGCAGCCAGCCCCAGCATTTT. Its protein is CASSQGGGSQPQHF.

This clone has a handful of counts. The gene calls are TRBV7-2 and TRBJ2-1, with TRBD1 matching 7 bases. Germline CDR1 and CDR2: SGHTA and FQGNSA. CDR3 size: 15 residues. Unmatched junction bases numbered 2, after V lost 1 base and J lost 2 bases. The CDR3 DNA reads as TGTGCCAGCAGCTTAGACAGGGGAACCTACAATGAGCAGTTCTTC. Its protein is CASSLDRGTYNEQFF.

The chain joins TRBV6-1 to TRBJ2-1; 11 nucleotides align to TRBD2. The V segment lost 2 bases and the J segment 3 bases; nucleotides outside the gene matches: 0. The length of the CDR3 is 15 residues. The germline V gene has CDR1 MNHNS and CDR2 SASEGT. The CDR3 nucleotides read TGTGCCAGCAGTGAAACTAGCGGGAGCTACAATGAGCAGTTCTTC. Encoded protein: CASSETSGSYNEQFF.

The genes are TRBV12-5 and TRBJ1-3; tentative D call: TRBD1 (6 bases). V was cut by 5 bases and J by 2 bases, with 10 bases left in between. Per germline, CDR1 LGHNT and CDR2 FRNRAP. This CDR3 is built from 14 residues. This chain's CDR3 is CASGTRTAGNTIYF. The CDR3 coding sequence is TGTGCTAGTGGTACCAGGACAGCTGGAAACACCATATATTTT.

DNA of the CDR3: TGTGCCAGCAGCCTCCGGCATGAAGCTTTCTTT. Protein sequence: CASSLRHEAFF. V usage is TRBV13 and J usage is TRBJ1-1; no clear D. The CDR3 spans 11 residues. Germline CDR1 PRHDT, CDR2 FYEKMQ (reference sequence). The germline V and J ends were trimmed by 5 bases and 7 bases, with 8 bases remaining between them. The variable domain in full, completed from reference TRBV13 and TRBJ1-1, reads AAGVIQSPRHLIKEKRETATLKCYPIPRHDTVYWYQQGPGQDPQFLISFYEKMQSDKGSIPDRFSAQQFSDYHSELNMSSLELGDSALYFCASSLRHEAFFGQGTRLTVV.